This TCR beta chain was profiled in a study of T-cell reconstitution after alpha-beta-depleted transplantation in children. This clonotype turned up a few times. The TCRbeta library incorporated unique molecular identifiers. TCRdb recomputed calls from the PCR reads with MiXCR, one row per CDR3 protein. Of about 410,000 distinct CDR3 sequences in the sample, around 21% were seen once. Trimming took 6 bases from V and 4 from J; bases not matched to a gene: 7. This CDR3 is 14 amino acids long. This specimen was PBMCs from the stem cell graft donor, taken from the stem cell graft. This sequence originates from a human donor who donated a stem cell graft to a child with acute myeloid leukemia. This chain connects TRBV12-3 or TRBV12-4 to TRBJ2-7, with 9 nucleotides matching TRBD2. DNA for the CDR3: TGTGCCAGCAGGACTGGCGGGAGGGGGTACGAGCAGTACTTC. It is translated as CASRTGGRGYEQYF.